Below, 20 T cell receptor beta chains from the same sample are listed, as sequenced in a study of blood T cell repertoires in COVID-19 (dated by TCRdb to 2020 to 2021). The library was obtained by the immunoSEQ multiplex PCR assay. TCRdb holds this immuneACCESS table with in-frame rearrangements only. Some clones are missing; in checked studies, unresolved V genes explain under half, and the rest has no known cause. The sample has fewer than 350,000 clones on record, 88% of them singletons. The ten largest clones add up to around 0.92% of the sample. Sequenced input: PBMCs or T cells enriched from blood (not recorded which). These TCRs come from a woman aged 25 to 45 who had recovered from COVID-19.

The chain carries TRBV6-5 and TRBJ1-1; D is undetermined. This CDR3 has 14 amino acids. The germline V gene has CDR1 MNHEY and CDR2 SVGAGI. V lost 6 bases and J lost 1, with 12 bases in between. For the CDR3, the DNA is TGTGCCAGCAGCCCGGACTTTTCGAACACTGAAGCTTTCTTT. Amino acid sequence: CASSPDFSNTEAFF.

This clone was seen only once. The chain has TRBV28 and TRBJ1-1; D may be TRBD1 (6 bases). CDR1 is MDHEN and CDR2 is SYDVKM in the germline V gene. Trimming removed 10 bases from V and 3 bases from J, with 9 bases in between. This CDR3 has 11 amino acids. The CDR3 spells CAIWTDTEAFF. The CDR3 DNA follows: TGTGCCATCTGGACAGACACTGAAGCTTTCTTT.

This chain joins TRBV2 and TRBJ2-3; TRBD2 matches 9 bases. The V gene's germline CDR1 is SNHLY and CDR2 FYNNEI. The junction had 8 bases not matched to a gene; V was cut back by 6 bases and J by 1 base. CDR3 length: 16 amino acids. CDR3 residues: CASRGPKREGTDTQYF. In nucleotides, the CDR3 is TGTGCCAGCAGGGGCCCTAAGCGGGAGGGCACAGATACGCAGTATTTT.

The genes are TRBV27 and TRBJ2-7; D not certain. CDR1 MNHEY and CDR2 SMNVEV come from the germline V gene (reference sequence). V was cut by 4 bases and J by 1 base, with 2 bases left in between. This CDR3 has 11 residues. The chain's CDR3 is CASSSSYEQYF. As DNA, the CDR3 is TGTGCCAGCAGTTCATCCTACGAGCAGTACTTC.

The chain recombines TRBV10-3 with TRBJ2-7; 8 nucleotides match TRBD1. The CDR3 runs to 13 residues. The V gene end was trimmed by 10 bases and the J gene end by 3 bases; junction bases not matched to a gene: 8. Germline V gene sequence: CDR1 ENHRY, CDR2 SYGVKD. For the CDR3, the DNA is TGTGCCACTTCTCCTGGACAGGGCTACGAGCAGTACTTC. It encodes CATSPGQGYEQYF.

The genes are TRBV27 and TRBJ2-5; 10 positions agree with TRBD2. V shed 4 bases and J 2 bases; nucleotides not matched to a gene: 16. The CDR3 has 19 amino acids. The germline CDR1 and CDR2 sequences are MNHEY and SMNVEV (reference sequence). The DNA of the CDR3 is TGTGCCAGCAGTTCACAGGGCCCAGCGGGGGGGCCTCGGCAAGAGACCCAGTACTTC. It translates to CASSSQGPAGGPRQETQYF.

This clone has just a few counts. The chain recombines TRBV11-3 with TRBJ2-2; 7 nucleotides match TRBD1. The germline V gene has CDR1 SGHNT and CDR2 YENEEA. This CDR3 is 15 amino acids long. The trim removed 4 bases at V and 6 bases at J, leaving 8 bases unmatched. The CDR3 spells CASSSRQGRAGELFF. Written as DNA, the CDR3 is TGTGCCAGCAGCTCCCGACAGGGAAGGGCCGGGGAGCTGTTTTTT.

The chain uses TRBV6-2 or TRBV6-3 and TRBJ1-5; no clear D gene. The V gene lost 6 bases and the J gene lost 3 bases, with 9 bases spanning the gap. The CDR3 length is 13 residues. Germline V gene data show CDR1 as MNHEY and CDR2 as SVGEGT. The CDR3 nucleotides are TGTGCCAGCAGCATGAGTTACAATCAGCCCCAGCATTTT. Protein product: CASSMSYNQPQHF.

The chain recombines TRBV30 with TRBJ2-1, with 7 nucleotides matching TRBD2. The V segment lost 7 bases and the J segment 8 bases; nucleotides outside the gene matches: 14. Germline V CDR1 and CDR2: GTSNPN, SVGIG (reference sequence). The CDR3 is 14 amino acids. The chain's CDR3 is CASRRREPRDEQFF. The CDR3, as DNA: TGTGCCTCCCGTCGGCGGGAGCCCCGGGATGAGCAGTTCTTC.

The chain joins TRBV30 to TRBJ2-1; 11 bases match TRBD2. This CDR3 has 14 residues. Germline assignment: CDR1 GTSNPN and CDR2 SVGIG (reference sequence). J was trimmed by 10 bases and V by 3 bases; bases with no gene match: 8. The CDR3 nucleotides read TGTGCCTGGAGGGCCCTAGCGGGAGGCAGAGAGCAGTTCTTC. Translated: CAWRALAGGREQFF.

J is TRBJ1-2 and V is TRBV27, with TRBD1 matching over 9 bases. The CDR3 is made up of 15 amino acids. The germline V gene encodes CDR1 MNHEY and CDR2 SMNVEV (reference sequence). V dropped 5 bases and J dropped 6; count of bases not matched to a gene: 10. DNA of the CDR3: TGTGCCAGCAGTGGTGGAACAGGGGGCGAGGATGGCTACACCTTC. Its protein product is CASSGGTGGEDGYTF.

The rearrangement links TRBV6-1 to TRBJ2-7, with D possibly matching TRBD1 (5 bases). This CDR3 region has 16 residues. V lost 1 base and J lost 0, with 13 bases in between. The germline V gene encodes CDR1 MNHNS and CDR2 SASEGT. The CDR3 spells CASSEDPRDGSYEQYF. In DNA form, the CDR3 reads TGTGCCAGCAGTGAAGATCCCAGGGATGGCTCCTACGAGCAGTACTTC.

The chain joins TRBV30 to TRBJ1-5, with D tentatively TRBD1 (5 bases). This CDR3 is 15 amino acids long. Trimming took 1 base from V and 3 from J, leaving 13 bases between them. CDR1 and CDR2 from the germline V gene are GTSNPN and SVGIG (reference sequence). CDR3 DNA sequence: TGTGCCTGGAGTGCCCTCGACAGCCTCAATCAGCCCCAGCATTTT. This translates into CAWSALDSLNQPQHF.

The chain uses TRBV28 and TRBJ1-5, with a weak D call TRBD1 (6 bases). The CDR3 is 15 residues long. Trimming left V 5 bases short and J 3 bases short, with 14 bases between. Germline V gene sequence: CDR1 MDHEN, CDR2 SYDVKM. The CDR3 loop reads CASSLQGWDNQPQHF. CDR3 nucleotides: TGTGCCAGCAGTCTACAGGGATGGGACAATCAGCCCCAGCATTTT. Full variable domain (missing parts from reference TRBV28 and TRBJ1-5): DVKVTQSSRYLVKRTGEKVFLECVQDMDHENMFWYRQDPGLGLRLIYFSYDVKMKEKGDIPEGYSVSREKKERFSLILESASTNQTSMYLCASSLQGWDNQPQHFGDGTRLSIL.

This clone was counted once. This sequence joins TRBV4-3 and TRBJ2-7, with D possibly TRBD1 on 6 matching bases. V was pared by 0 bases and J by 3 bases, with 12 bases between. This CDR3 region has 15 residues. Germline lookup yields CDR1 LGHNA and CDR2 YSLEER. For the CDR3, the DNA is TGCGCCAGCAGCCAAGAACAGGGAGCCTACTACGAGCAGTACTTC. As protein: CASSQEQGAYYEQYF.

V usage is TRBV7-6 and J usage is TRBJ2-2; D perhaps matches TRBD2 (5 bases). V was trimmed by 1 base and J by 7 bases, leaving 13 bases between them. This CDR3 contains 15 residues. Germline CDR1 reads SGHVS; CDR2 reads FNYEAQ. The CDR3 DNA follows: TGTGCCAGCAGCTTAGTGTCAGGAGGCGGCGGGGAGCTGTTTTTT. Residues: CASSLVSGGGGELFF.

This chain uses TRBV27 with TRBJ2-5, with 8 bases matching TRBD1. V trimming: 5 bases; J trimming: 2 bases; junction bases outside the gene matches: 4. Per the germline V gene, CDR1 is MNHEY and CDR2 is SMNVEV (reference sequence). CDR3 size: 14 residues. CDR3 sequence (DNA): TGTGCCAGCAGTGCCCGGACAGGGCAAGAGACCCAGTACTTC. Protein: CASSARTGQETQYF.

V and J are TRBV2 and TRBJ1-2; tentative D call: TRBD1 (6 bases). The CDR3 length is 10 residues. The V end lost 11 bases, the J end lost 8 bases, and 12 bases lay between the germline ends. Germline V gene data show CDR1 as SNHLY and CDR2 as FYNNEI. CDR3 loop: CARRGRGYTF. The CDR3 bases are TGTGCCCGGCGGGGGCGAGGCTACACCTTC.

The J gene is TRBJ1-2, the V gene TRBV28, with TRBD1 matching over 8 bases. Germline V gives CDR1 MDHEN, CDR2 SYDVKM. There are 14 residues in the CDR3. Trimming at V came to 8 bases and at J to 4 bases, leaving 9 bases not matched to a gene. The CDR3 loop reads CASGPGQVSYGYTF. As DNA, the CDR3 is TGTGCCAGCGGACCGGGACAGGTGAGCTATGGCTACACCTTC.

The V and J genes are TRBV15 and TRBJ2-7; tentative D call: TRBD2 (5 bases). Per the germline V gene, CDR1 is LNHNV and CDR2 is YYDKDF (reference sequence). V was clipped by 1 base and J by 7 bases, with 14 bases between them. The CDR3 consists of 14 residues. The CDR3 loop reads CATSRVAGTREQYF. CDR3 DNA: TGTGCCACCAGCAGAGTGGCGGGTACGCGAGAGCAGTACTTC.